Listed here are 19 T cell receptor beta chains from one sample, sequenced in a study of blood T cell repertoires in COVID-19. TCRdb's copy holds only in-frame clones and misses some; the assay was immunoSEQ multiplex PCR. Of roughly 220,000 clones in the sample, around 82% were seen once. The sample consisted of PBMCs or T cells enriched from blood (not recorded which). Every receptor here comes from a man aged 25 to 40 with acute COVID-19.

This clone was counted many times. CDR3 DNA: TGTGCCAGTAAGGACAGGGGGCGCTCGGGCTACTCTGGGGCCAACGTCCTGACTTTC. Amino acid sequence: CASKDRGRSGYSGANVLTF. The chain employs TRBV2 and TRBJ2-6; 11 positions agree with TRBD1. Germline-derived CDR1 and CDR2 are SNHLY and FYNNEI. The trim removed 9 bases at V and 0 bases at J, leaving 13 bases unmatched. This CDR3 region has 19 residues.

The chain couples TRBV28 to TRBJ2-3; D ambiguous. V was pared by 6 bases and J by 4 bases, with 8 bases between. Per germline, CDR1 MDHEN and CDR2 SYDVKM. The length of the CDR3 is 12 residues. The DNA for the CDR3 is TGTGCCAGCAGCAGTTTGGCAGATACGCAGTATTTT. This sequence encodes CASSSLADTQYF.

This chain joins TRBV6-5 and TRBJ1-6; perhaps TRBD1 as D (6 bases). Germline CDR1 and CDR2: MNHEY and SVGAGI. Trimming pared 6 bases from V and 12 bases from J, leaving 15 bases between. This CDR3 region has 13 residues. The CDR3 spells CASSSRTALPLHF. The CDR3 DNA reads TGTGCCAGCAGCTCCCGGACAGCTCTACCCCTCCACTTT.

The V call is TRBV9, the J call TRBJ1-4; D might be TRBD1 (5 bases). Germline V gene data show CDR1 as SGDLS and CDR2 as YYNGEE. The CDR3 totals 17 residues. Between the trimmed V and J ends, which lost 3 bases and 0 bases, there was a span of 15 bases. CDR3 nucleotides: TGTGCCAGCAGCGGGTCGACCAGGGAAGCAACTAATGAAAAACTGTTTTTT. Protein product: CASSGSTREATNEKLFF.

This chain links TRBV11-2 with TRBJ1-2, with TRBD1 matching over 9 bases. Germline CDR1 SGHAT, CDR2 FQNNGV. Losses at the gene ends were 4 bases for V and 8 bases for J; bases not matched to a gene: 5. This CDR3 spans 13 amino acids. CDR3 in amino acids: CASSSGTGRGYTF. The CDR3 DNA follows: TGTGCCAGCAGCTCCGGGACAGGGAGGGGCTACACCTTC.

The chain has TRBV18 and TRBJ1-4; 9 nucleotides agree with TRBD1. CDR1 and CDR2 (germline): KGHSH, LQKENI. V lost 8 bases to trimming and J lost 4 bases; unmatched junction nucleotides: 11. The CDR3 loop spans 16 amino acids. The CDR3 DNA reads TGTGCCAGCATCACAGGGGGCGATCCCAATAATGAAAAACTGTTTTTT. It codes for CASITGGDPNNEKLFF.

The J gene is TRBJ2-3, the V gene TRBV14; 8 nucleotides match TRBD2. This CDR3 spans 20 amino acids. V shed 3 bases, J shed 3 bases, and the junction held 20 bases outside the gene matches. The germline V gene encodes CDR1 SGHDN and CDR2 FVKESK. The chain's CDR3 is CASSHISGASNRYQTDTQYF. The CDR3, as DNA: TGTGCCAGCAGCCACATTAGCGGGGCTTCCAACAGATACCAAACAGATACGCAGTATTTT.

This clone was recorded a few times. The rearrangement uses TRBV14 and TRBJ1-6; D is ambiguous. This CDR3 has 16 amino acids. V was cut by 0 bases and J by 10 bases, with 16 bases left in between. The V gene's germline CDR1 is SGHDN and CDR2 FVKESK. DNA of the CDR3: TGTGCCAGCAGCCAAGATTACGCGGGATTGGGGTCACCCCTCCACTTT. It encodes CASSQDYAGLGSPLHF.

The CDR3 DNA reads TGTGCCAGCAGCTCCGACAGGGAAGAGACCCAGTACTTC. Protein product: CASSSDREETQYF. The chain is built from TRBV11-2 and TRBJ2-5, with 7 nucleotides matching TRBD1. The CDR3 contains 13 residues. The germline V gene has CDR1 SGHAT and CDR2 FQNNGV. V dropped 4 bases and J dropped 3; count of bases not matched to a gene: 2. The full variable domain, its missing parts supplied by reference TRBV11-2 and TRBJ2-5, is EAGVAQSPRYKIIEKRQSVAFWCNPISGHATLYWYQQILGQGPKLLIQFQNNGVVDDSQLPKDRFSAERLKGVDSTLKIQPAKLEDSAVYLCASSSDREETQYFGPGTRLLVL.

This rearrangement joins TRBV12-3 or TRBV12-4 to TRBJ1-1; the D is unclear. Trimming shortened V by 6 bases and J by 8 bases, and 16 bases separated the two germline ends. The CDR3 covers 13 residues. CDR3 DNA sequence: TGTGCCAGCAGACCCATTGTTAGAGCCGAAGCTTTCTTT. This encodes CASRPIVRAEAFF.

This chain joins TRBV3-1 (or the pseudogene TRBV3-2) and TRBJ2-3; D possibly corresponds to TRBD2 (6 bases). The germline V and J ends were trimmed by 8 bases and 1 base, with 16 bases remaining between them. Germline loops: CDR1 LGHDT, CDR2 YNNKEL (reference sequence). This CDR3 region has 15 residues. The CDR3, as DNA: TGTGCCAGCTCCCCCCCGGGACTCGGCACAGATACGCAGTATTTT. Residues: CASSPPGLGTDTQYF.

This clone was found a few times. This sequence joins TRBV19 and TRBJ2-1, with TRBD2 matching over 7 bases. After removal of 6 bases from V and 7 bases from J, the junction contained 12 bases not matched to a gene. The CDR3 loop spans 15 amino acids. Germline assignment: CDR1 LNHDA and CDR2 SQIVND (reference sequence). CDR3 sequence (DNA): TGTGCCAGTAGGATGACTAGCAGCCGCTTGAATGAGCAGTTCTTC. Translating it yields CASRMTSSRLNEQFF.

CDR3 protein: CASSSGTTTDTQYF. The CDR3 bases are TGTGCCAGCAGCTCCGGGACTACCACAGATACGCAGTATTTT. This chain links TRBV27 with TRBJ2-3; 7 bases map to TRBD2. The CDR3 has 14 residues. In germline, CDR1 is MNHEY, CDR2 SMNVEV (reference sequence). Trimming cost V 6 bases and J 2 bases; bases outside gene matches: 5.

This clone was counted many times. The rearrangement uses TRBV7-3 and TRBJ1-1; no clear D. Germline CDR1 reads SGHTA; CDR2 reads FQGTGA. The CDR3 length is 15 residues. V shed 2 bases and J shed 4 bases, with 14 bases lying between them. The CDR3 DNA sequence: TGTGCCAGCAGCTTAGAACCGTCCGGGAGCACTGAAGCTTTCTTT. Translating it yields CASSLEPSGSTEAFF.

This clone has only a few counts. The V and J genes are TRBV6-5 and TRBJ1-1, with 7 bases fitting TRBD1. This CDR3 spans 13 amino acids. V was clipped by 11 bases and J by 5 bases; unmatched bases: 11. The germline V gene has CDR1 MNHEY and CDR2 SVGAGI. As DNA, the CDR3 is TGTGCCGGGGCGACAGGGAAGGTGACTGAAGCTTTCTTT. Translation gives CAGATGKVTEAFF.

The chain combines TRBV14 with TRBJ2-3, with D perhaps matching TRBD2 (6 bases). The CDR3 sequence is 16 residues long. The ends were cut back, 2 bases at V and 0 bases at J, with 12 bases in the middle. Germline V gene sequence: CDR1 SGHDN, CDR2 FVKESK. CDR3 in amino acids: CASSQLGRGSTDTQYF. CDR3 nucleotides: TGTGCCAGCAGCCAACTTGGGCGGGGAAGCACAGATACGCAGTATTTT.

CDR3 nucleotide sequence: TGTGCCAGCAGCGTAGGGACAGTCTCTGGTCTCGAGCAGTACTTC. Translated, it gives CASSVGTVSGLEQYF. The rearrangement joins TRBV9 to TRBJ2-7; D might be TRBD1 (6 bases). V lost 0 bases and J 6 bases, leaving 16 bases between the germline ends. The CDR3 is 15 residues long. Germline assignment: CDR1 SGDLS and CDR2 YYNGEE.

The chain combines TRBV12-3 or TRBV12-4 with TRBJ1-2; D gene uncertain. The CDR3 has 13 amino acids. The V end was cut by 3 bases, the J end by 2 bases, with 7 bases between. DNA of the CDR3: TGTGCCAGCAGTTTCTTCAGAAACTATGGCTACACCTTC. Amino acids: CASSFFRNYGYTF.

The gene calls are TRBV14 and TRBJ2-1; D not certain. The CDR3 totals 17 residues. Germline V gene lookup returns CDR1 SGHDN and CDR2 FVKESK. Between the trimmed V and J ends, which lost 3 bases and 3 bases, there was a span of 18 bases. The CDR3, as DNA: TGTGCCAGCAGCCACTCTCAAGAGGCAGACTTCTACAATGAGCAGTTCTTC. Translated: CASSHSQEADFYNEQFF.